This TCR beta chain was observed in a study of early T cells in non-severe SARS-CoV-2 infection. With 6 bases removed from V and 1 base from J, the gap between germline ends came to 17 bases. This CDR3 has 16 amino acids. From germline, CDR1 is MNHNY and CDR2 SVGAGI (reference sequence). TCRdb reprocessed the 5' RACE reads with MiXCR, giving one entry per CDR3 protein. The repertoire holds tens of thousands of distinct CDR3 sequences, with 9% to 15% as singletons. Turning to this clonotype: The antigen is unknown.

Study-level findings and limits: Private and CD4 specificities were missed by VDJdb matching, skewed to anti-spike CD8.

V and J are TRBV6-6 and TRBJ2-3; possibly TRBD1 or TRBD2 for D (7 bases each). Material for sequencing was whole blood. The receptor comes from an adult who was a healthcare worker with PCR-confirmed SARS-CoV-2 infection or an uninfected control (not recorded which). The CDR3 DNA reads TGTGCCAGCAGACCGGGGAGGGGGCGCCGCACAGATACGCAGTATTTT. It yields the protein CASRPGRGRRTDTQYF.